This paragraph covers one T cell receptor (beta chain) sequence. Antigen: not known. Using immunoSEQ multiplex PCR, the repertoire was profiled, and TCRdb retains in-frame clones only, with some absent. The sample lists around 2.3 million clones, approximately 95% occurring once. These data are taken from a study of shared clonotypes between healthy human individuals. Notes on the study in general: Sequencing depth was predicted to influence how clonotypes are shared among donors.

This CDR3 is 14 amino acids long. The V gene's germline CDR1 is MDHEN and CDR2 SYDVKM. The V and J ends lost 10 bases and 0 bases respectively, with 15 bases between them. The sequencing input was naive CD4+ T cells sorted from blood. Subset described: CD45RA+ positively selected. This chain links TRBV28 with TRBJ1-1; TRBD1 is a possible D gene (6 bases). The receptor was isolated from a man between 18 and 35 years old in good health. CDR3 sequence reads: CATHRVLVNTEAFF. The CDR3 DNA reads as TGTGCCACCCACAGGGTCTTGGTGAACACTGAAGCTTTCTTT.